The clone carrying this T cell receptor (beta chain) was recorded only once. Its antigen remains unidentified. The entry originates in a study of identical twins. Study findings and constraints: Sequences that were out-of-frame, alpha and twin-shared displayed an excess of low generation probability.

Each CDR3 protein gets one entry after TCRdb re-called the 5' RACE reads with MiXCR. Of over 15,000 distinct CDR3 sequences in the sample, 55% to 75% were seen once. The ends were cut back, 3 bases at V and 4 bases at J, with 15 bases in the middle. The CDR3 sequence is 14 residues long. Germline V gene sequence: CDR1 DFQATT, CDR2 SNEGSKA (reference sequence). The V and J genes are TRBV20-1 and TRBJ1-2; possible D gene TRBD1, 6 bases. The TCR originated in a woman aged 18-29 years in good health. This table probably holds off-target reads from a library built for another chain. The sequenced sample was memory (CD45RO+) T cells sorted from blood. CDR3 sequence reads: CSASTQGGLYGYTF. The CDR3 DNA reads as TGCAGTGCTAGCACACAGGGCGGGCTCTATGGCTACACCTTC.